A selection of T cell receptor beta chains follows, all from one sample in a study of OX40 agonist ivuxolimab in advanced cancers. The method was immunoSEQ multiplex PCR; TCRdb's version includes in-frame clones alone and lacks a portion of them. Of over 30,000 clones listed, about nine tenths are singletons. The specimen was CD4+ or CD8+ T cells sorted from blood, collected in a trial of the OX40 agonist ivuxolimab. The receptor set was obtained from an adult with an advanced solid tumor such as melanoma, head and neck, liver or kidney cancer. Each CDR3 is given with its conserved first and last residue.

v_gene: TRBV11-2; CDR3aa: CASSLGRDRAYEQYF
v_gene: TRBV6-1; CDR3aa: CASSEDWDGRTDTQYF
v_gene: TRBV28; CDR3aa: CASSSAGGGGNTIYF
v_gene: TRBV6-1; CDR3aa: CASRPDSYTEAFF
v_gene: TRBV7-6; CDR3aa: CASSSSQGRSNEKLFF
v_gene: TRBV5-6; CDR3aa: CASSSPGQWGLGTEAFF
v_gene: TRBV7-3; CDR3aa: CASCRQGDGELFF
v_gene: TRBV6-5; CDR3aa: CASSPAGTISYEQYF
v_gene: TRBV10-1; CDR3aa: CATSASGAETQYF
v_gene: TRBV19; CDR3aa: CASRMGLAEYNEQFF
v_gene: TRBV6-6; CDR3aa: CASSRGTSGVETQYF
v_gene: TRBV7-9; CDR3aa: CASSLTGRETNEKLFF
v_gene: TRBV30; CDR3aa: CAWGTGTDYINTEAFF
v_gene: TRBV29-1; CDR3aa: CSVERWSSTEAFF
v_gene: TRBV11-2; CDR3aa: CASAPAGANVLTF
v_gene: TRBV10-3; CDR3aa: CAISVGRPEGGGELFF
v_gene: TRBV6-1; CDR3aa: CASSEERGGANEKLFF
v_gene: TRBV6-6; CDR3aa: CASTSDGAVDGYTF
v_gene: TRBV2; CDR3aa: CASSVAGGMLTQYF
v_gene: TRBV19; CDR3aa: CASSRGPFLGLSYNEQFF
v_gene: TRBV11-2; CDR3aa: CASSHNSGRGDTQYF
v_gene: TRBV9; CDR3aa: CASSVGRLGGYNEQFF
v_gene: TRBV29-1; CDR3aa: CSAGIFYGYTF
v_gene: TRBV11-2; CDR3aa: CASSFNTDQETQYF
v_gene: TRBV2; CDR3aa: CASSELEGPTEAFF
v_gene: TRBV14; CDR3aa: CASSQGNGPGGKLFF
v_gene: TRBV2; CDR3aa: CASTRGAGGAYEQYF
v_gene: TRBV5-1; CDR3aa: CASSELAGGDEAFF
v_gene: TRBV7-9; CDR3aa: CASSLADPGGAFF
v_gene: TRBV14; CDR3aa: CASSQGGFGGELFF
v_gene: TRBV15; CDR3aa: CATSRGTMSQPQHF
v_gene: TRBV19; CDR3aa: CASSVGTSGGARQETQYF
v_gene: TRBV5-1; CDR3aa: CASSPGSGYGQFF
v_gene: TRBV5-1; CDR3aa: CASSWAGAQEDTQYF
v_gene: TRBV6-1; CDR3aa: CASSARSSGEQYF
v_gene: TRBV6-1; CDR3aa: CASRTSGAYNEQFF
v_gene: TRBV28; CDR3aa: CASSLRRLNEKLFF
v_gene: TRBV28; CDR3aa: CASRRTGAGTEAFF
v_gene: TRBV15; CDR3aa: CATSKALNTEAFF
v_gene: TRBV18; CDR3aa: CASSPDSTMNTEAFF
v_gene: TRBV29-1; CDR3aa: CSVARISALNTQYF
v_gene: TRBV19; CDR3aa: CASKETGALTQHF
v_gene: TRBV6-1; CDR3aa: CASSESGAPETQYF
v_gene: TRBV7-2; CDR3aa: CASSAPGGHGYEQYF
v_gene: TRBV19; CDR3aa: CASSSRTANYGYTF
v_gene: TRBV4-3; CDR3aa: CASSQERQPPYEQYF
v_gene: TRBV1; CDR3aa: CTSSPDRGPGNTIYF
v_gene: TRBV2; CDR3aa: CASNSRSPSGGGGSGNTIYF
v_gene: TRBV28; CDR3aa: CASSLRLAEGYEQYF